This T cell receptor (beta chain) is from a study of long-term antiretroviral therapy in people with HIV. Background on the study: The 2015 immediate-ART recommendation came about a decade after the earliest samples.

Notes on this clone: Its antigen is as yet unknown.

The libraries were made with immunoSEQ v3.0 at survey level. Method: immunoSEQ multiplex PCR; TCRdb's copy keeps in-frame clones and lacks some. This sample has 20,000 to 30,000 clones; 65% to 80% occur once, and the top ten carry about 9.1%. Per the germline V gene, CDR1 is SGHRS and CDR2 is YFSETQ. V shed 0 bases, J shed 8 bases, and the junction held 9 bases outside the gene matches. CDR3 size: 15 residues. Study-wide findings and caveats: Blood dates from the mid-2000s to the late 2010s, possibly under older ART regimens.

The material was unsorted PBMCs, obtained 1.2 years after starting antiretroviral therapy. V and J are TRBV5-1 and TRBJ1-1; TRBD1 agrees at 8 bases. The source of this sequence is a woman aged 40 to 50 with HIV. The chain's CDR3 is CASSLAVQGALEAFF. The CDR3 nucleotides read TGCGCCAGCAGCTTGGCCGTCCAGGGGGCATTAGAAGCTTTCTTT. Using reference TRBV5-1 and TRBJ1-1 for the parts outside the CDR3, the full variable domain is KAGVTQTPRYLIKTRGQQVTLSCSPISGHRSVSWYQQTPGQGLQFLFEYFSETQRNKGNFPGRFSGRQFSNSRSEMNVSTLELGDSALYLCASSLAVQGALEAFFGQGTRLTVV.